This T cell receptor (beta chain) was sequenced during a study of OX40 agonist ivuxolimab in advanced cancers. Background for the entire study: Ivuxolimab was a fully human IgG2 agonistic monoclonal antibody targeting the costimulatory receptor OX40 (CD134). A male proportion of roughly 80% and a mean age of 60 years, ranging from roughly 23 to 85, were recorded for the dose-escalation cohort. Peripheral TCRbeta sequencing was intended to test whether TCR sequence diversity was altered and clonal T-cell expansion was caused by ivuxolimab. Of the roughly 52 dose-escalation patients, hepatocellular carcinoma was present in around 20, melanoma in roughly 15, renal cell carcinoma in 9 and head and neck cancer in 9. The monotherapy dose-escalation portion (N = 52 patients) of the phase I ivuxolimab trial is reported in the paper. Intravenous ivuxolimab was administered to patients every 2 weeks at six dose levels: 0.01, 0.1, 0.3, 1.5, 3 and 10 mg/kg. Prior anti-PD-1, anti-PD-L1 or anti-CTLA-4 therapy was permitted, and checkpoint inhibitors had been received by about 36% of dose-escalation patients. Partial responses occurred in three dose-escalation patients: two with cutaneous melanoma and one with hepatocellular carcinoma. Beyond this particular receptor, the publication reports: After ivuxolimab, CD8+ T cells had more expanded clones than CD4+ T cells on average. Clonal expansion of both CD4+ and CD8+ blood T cells was observed from baseline to week 6 at doses 0.1 to 3.0 mg/kg. Low levels of normalized T-cell clonal expansion were also seen in some nonresponding patients. In the 0.1-3.0 mg/kg groups, partial responders had among the lowest normalized peripheral clonal expansion, particularly in CD8+ T cells. Which antigens the clonally expanded peripheral T cells were specific for was not determined.

The CDR3 contains 14 residues, cysteine and phenylalanine counted. Just the 42-base CDR3 DNA is kept, in frame starting at base 1. At the junction V is shortened by 3 bases and J by 3 bases, with 12 bases in between. From a lookup of the germline V gene (reference sequence), CDR1 and CDR2 are LNHDA and SQIVND. The trial excluded patients who had a history of autoimmune disease or who were on systemic immunosuppression. In every dose cohort, peripheral blood was drawn for TCR sequencing at baseline, cycle 4 day 1, and cycle 7 day 1. Samples came from an open-label, multicenter, first-in-human phase I dose-escalation trial of ivuxolimab. Adults with locally advanced or metastatic melanoma, renal cell, hepatocellular, or head and neck squamous cell carcinoma were enrolled in the trial. Before TCR sequencing, CD4+ T cells and CD8+ T cells from peripheral blood were sorted into separate populations. To sequence the TCRbeta CDR3 region, genomic DNA was isolated from the sorted cells. The immunoSEQ Assay was used to sequence the TCRbeta CDR3 regions. The clones in this table, taken by TCRdb from immuneACCESS, are in-frame only. Not every clone is retained; where verified, under half of the shortfall comes from an unresolved V gene, and the cause of the rest is unknown. The sample includes some 64,000 clones, with 84% observed a single time. The ten largest clones represent around 9.8% of the sample.

Concerning this clone: Its binding antigen is unknown. No base-level quality is on record; no much larger clone is a single base apart.

Here the chain combines TRBV19 and TRBJ2-7; matching of 6 bases hints at TRBD2 as the D gene. This sequence originates from an adult with an advanced solid tumor such as melanoma, head and neck, liver or kidney cancer. The sequencing used CD4+ or CD8+ T cells sorted from blood, collected in a trial of the OX40 agonist ivuxolimab. The nucleotide sequence reads as follows: TGTGCCAGTAGTATGGCTAGCGTGGGCTACGAGCAGTACTTC. It is translated as CASSMASVGYEQYF.